This entry features one TCR beta chain sequence. Its cognate antigen is unknown. The data belong to a study of beta chain features in type 1 diabetes. The study's findings and limits: For Type 1 diabetes patients, all four CD4+ subsets carried TCRB CDR3s that were moderately but significantly shorter.

Every bit of the isolated RNA underwent reverse transcription, so sequencing read expressed TCRB transcripts. Sequencing used immunoSEQ multiplex PCR; TCRdb keeps in-frame clones, though not all of them. The profile covers about 150,000 clones, with under 13% appearing a single time and 0.45% to 0.6% taken by the ten largest. Sequencing was performed on central memory CD4+ T cells from blood. The TCR comes from a man aged 30-40 years with type 1 diabetes.

The CDR3 here is CASSSAERRTEAFF. CDR3 sequence (DNA): TGTGCCAGCAGCTCAGCTGAGAGGAGGACTGAAGCTTTCTTT. The V call is TRBV9, the J call TRBJ1-1; D unclear. V lost 4 bases to trimming and J lost 5 bases, with 15 bases between them. From germline, CDR1 is SGDLS and CDR2 YYNGEE. The CDR3 contains 14 residues.